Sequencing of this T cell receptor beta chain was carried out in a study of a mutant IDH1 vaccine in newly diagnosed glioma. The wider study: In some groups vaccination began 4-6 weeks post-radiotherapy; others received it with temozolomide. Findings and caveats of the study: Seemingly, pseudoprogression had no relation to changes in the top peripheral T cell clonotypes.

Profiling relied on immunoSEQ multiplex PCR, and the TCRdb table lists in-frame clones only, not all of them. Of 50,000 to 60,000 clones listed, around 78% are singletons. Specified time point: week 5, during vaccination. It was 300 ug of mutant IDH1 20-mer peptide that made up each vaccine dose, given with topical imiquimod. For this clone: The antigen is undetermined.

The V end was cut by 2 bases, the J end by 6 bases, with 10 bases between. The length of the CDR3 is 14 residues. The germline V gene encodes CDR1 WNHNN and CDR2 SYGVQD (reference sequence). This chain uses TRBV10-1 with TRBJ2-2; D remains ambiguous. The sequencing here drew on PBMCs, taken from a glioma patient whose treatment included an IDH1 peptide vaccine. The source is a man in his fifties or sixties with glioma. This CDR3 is CASSERRKAGELFF. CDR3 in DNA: TGCGCCAGCAGTGAGAGGAGAAAGGCCGGGGAGCTGTTTTTT.